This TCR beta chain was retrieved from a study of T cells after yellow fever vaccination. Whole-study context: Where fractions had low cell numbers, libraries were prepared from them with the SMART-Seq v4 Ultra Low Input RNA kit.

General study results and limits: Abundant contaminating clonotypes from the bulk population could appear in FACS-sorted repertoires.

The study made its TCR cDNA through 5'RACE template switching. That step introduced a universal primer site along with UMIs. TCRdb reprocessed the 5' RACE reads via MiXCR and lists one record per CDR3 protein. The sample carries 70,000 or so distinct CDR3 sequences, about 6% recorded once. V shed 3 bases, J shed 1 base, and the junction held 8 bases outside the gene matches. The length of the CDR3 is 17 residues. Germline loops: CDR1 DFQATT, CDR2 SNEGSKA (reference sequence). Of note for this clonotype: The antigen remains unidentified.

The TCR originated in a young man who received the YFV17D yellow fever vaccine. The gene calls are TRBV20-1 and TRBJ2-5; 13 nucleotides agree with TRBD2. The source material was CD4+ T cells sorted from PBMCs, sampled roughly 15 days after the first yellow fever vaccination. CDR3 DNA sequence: TGCAGTGCTAGCCCCTTTACTAGCGGGGGGGCCCAAGAGACCCAGTACTTC. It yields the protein CSASPFTSGGAQETQYF.